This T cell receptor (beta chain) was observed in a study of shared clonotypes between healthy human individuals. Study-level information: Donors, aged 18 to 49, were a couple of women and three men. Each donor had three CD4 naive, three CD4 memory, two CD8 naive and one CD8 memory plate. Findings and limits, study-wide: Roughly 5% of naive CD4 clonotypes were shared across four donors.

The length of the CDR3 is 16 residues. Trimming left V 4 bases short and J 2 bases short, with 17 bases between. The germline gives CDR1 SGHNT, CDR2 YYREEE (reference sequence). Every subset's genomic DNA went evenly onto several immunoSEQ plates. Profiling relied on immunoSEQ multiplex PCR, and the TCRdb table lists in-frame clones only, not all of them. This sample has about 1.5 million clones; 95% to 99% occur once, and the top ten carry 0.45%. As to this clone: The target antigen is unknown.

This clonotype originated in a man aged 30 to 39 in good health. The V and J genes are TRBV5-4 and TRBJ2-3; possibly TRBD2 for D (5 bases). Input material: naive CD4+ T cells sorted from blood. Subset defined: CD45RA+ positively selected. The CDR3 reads CASSPNSHRDTDTQYF. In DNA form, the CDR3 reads TGTGCCAGCAGCCCTAACAGCCACCGGGACACAGATACGCAGTATTTT.